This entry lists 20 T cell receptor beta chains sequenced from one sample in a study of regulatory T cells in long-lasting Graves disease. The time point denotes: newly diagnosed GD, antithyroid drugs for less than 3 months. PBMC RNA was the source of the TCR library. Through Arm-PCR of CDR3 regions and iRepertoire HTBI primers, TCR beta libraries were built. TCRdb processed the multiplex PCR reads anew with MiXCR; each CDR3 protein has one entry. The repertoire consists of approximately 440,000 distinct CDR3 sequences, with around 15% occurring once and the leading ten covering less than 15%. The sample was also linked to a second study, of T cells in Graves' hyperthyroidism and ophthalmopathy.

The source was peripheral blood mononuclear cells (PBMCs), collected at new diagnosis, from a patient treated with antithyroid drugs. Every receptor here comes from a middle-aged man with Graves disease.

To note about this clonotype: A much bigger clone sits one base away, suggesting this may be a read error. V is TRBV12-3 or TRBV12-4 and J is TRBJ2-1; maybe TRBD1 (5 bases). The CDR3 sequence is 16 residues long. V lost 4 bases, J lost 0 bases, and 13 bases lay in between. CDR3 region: CASSSVRQSSYNEQFF. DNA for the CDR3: TGTGCCAGCAGTTCAGTCCGACAGAGCTCCTACAATGAGCAGTTCTTC.

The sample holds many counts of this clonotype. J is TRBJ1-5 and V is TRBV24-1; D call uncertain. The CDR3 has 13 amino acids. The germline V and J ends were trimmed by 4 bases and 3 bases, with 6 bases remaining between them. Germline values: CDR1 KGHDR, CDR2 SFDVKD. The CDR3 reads CATSDSLNQPQHF. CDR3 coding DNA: TGTGCCACCAGTGACAGCCTCAATCAGCCCCAGCATTTT.

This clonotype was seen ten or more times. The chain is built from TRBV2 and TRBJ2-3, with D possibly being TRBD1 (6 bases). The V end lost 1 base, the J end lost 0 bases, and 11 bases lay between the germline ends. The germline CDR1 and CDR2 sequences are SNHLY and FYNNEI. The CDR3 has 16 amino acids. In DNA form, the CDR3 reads TGTGCCAGCAGTGAAGGCCTGGGGGCTAGCACAGATACGCAGTATTTT. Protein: CASSEGLGASTDTQYF. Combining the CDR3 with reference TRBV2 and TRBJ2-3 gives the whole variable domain EPEVTQTPSHQVTQMGQEVILRCVPISNHLYFYWYRQILGQKVEFLVSFYNNEISEKSEIFDDQFSVERPDGSNFTLKIRSTKLEDSAMYFCASSEGLGASTDTQYFGPGTRLTVL.

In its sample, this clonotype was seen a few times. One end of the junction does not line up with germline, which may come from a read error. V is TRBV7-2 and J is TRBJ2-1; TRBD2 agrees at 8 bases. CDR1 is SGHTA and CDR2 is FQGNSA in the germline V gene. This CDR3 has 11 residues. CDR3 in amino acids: CASSAGLGLVF. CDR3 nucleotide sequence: TGTGCCAGCAGCGCGGGACTAGGTCTGGTCTTC.

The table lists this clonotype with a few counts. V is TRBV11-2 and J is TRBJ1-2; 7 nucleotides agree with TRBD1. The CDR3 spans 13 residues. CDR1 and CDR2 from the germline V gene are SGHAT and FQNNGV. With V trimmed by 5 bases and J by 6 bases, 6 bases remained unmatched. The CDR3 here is CASSRDRVHGYTF. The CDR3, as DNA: TGTGCCAGCAGCCGAGACAGGGTCCATGGCTACACCTTC.

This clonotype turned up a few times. In nucleotides, the CDR3 is TGTGCCATCAGGGGGGGGACAGGGGAGTTTGAAGCTTTCTTT. This sequence encodes CAIRGGTGEFEAFF. The chain has TRBV10-3 and TRBJ1-1; 10 bases align to TRBD1. The CDR3 spans 14 residues. Germline V gene lookup returns CDR1 ENHRY and CDR2 SYGVKD. Trimming at V came to 6 bases and at J to 7 bases, leaving 8 bases not matched to a gene.

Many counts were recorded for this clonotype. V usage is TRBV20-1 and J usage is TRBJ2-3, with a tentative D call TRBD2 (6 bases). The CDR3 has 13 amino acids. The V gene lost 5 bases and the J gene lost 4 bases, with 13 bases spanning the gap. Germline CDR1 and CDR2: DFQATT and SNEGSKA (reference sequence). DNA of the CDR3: TGCAGTGCTTCGGGACTCTCTGCAGATACGCAGTATTTT. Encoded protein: CSASGLSADTQYF.

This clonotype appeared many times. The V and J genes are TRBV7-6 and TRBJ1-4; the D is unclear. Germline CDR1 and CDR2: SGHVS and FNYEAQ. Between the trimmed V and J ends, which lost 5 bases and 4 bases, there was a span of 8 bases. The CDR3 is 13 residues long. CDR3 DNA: TGTGCCAGCAGCGGGAGGATTAATGAAAAACTGTTTTTT. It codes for CASSGRINEKLFF.

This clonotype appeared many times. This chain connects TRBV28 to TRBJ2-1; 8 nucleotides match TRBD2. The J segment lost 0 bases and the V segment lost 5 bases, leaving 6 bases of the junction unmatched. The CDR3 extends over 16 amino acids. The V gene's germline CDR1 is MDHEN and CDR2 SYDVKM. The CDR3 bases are TGTGCCAGCAGTCCCCGGGGGGGGACCTCCTACAATGAGCAGTTCTTC. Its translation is CASSPRGGTSYNEQFF.

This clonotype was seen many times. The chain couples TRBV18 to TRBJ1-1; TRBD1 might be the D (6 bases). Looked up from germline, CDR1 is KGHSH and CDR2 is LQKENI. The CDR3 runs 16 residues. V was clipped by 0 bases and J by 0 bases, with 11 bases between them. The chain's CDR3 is CASSPPPGQMNTEAFF. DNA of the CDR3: TGTGCCAGCTCACCACCCCCGGGACAAATGAACACTGAAGCTTTCTTT.

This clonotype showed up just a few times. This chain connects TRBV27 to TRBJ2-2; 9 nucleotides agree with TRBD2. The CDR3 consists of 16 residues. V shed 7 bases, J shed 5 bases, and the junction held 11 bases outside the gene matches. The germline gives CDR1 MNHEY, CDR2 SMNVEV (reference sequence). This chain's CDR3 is CASTLLAGVRTGELFF. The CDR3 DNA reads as TGTGCCAGCACCCTACTAGCGGGTGTGAGAACCGGGGAGCTGTTTTTT.

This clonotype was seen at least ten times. For the CDR3, the DNA is TGTGCCAGCAGCCGCACGAACAATGAGCAGTTCTTC. Translation: CASSRTNNEQFF. V usage is TRBV3-1 and J usage is TRBJ2-1; no reliable D call. This CDR3 contains 12 residues. CDR1 is LGHDT and CDR2 is YNNKEL in the germline V gene (reference sequence). Trimming pared 4 bases from V and 5 bases from J, leaving 6 bases between.

CDR3 region: CASSKALGSYEQYF. The CDR3 DNA is TGTGCCAGCTCAAAGGCCCTGGGCTCCTACGAGCAGTACTTC. The J gene is TRBJ2-7, the V gene TRBV18, with unresolved D. This CDR3 has 14 residues. CDR1 is KGHSH and CDR2 is LQKENI in the germline V gene. V lost 5 bases and J lost 0, with 11 bases in between.

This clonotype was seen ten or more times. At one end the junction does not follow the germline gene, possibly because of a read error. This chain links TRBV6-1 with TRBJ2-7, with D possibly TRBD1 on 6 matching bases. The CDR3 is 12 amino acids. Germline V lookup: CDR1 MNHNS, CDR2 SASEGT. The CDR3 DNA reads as TGTGCCAGCTCCGGGCTTTTGCGACAGGTTTTCTTC. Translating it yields CASSGLLRQVFF.

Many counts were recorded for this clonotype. The CDR3 here is CASGASGSYEQYF. For the CDR3, the DNA is TGTGCCAGCGGGGCTAGCGGAAGCTACGAGCAGTACTTC. The rearrangement uses TRBV12-3 or TRBV12-4 and TRBJ2-7; 7 nucleotides line up with TRBD2. CDR3 length: 13 amino acids. J gave up 3 bases and V 8 bases, and 7 bases lay outside the gene matches.

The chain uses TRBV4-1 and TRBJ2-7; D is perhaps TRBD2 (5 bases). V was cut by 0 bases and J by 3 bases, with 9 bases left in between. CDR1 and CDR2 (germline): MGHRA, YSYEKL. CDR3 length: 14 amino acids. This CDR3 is CASSQEPLGYEQYF. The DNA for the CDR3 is TGCGCCAGCAGCCAAGAACCACTAGGCTACGAGCAGTACTTC.

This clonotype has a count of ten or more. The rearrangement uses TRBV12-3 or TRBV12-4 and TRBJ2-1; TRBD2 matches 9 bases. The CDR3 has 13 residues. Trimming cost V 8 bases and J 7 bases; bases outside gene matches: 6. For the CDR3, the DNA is TGTGCCAGCGGTGGACTAGCGCGGAATGAGCAGTTCTTC. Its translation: CASGGLARNEQFF.

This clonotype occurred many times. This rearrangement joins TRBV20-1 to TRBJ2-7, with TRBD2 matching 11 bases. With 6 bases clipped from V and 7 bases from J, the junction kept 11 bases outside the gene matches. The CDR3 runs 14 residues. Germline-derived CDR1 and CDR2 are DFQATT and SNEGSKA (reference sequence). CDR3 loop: CSATPSGRNPEQYF. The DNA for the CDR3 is TGCAGTGCCACCCCTAGCGGGAGGAATCCAGAGCAGTACTTC.

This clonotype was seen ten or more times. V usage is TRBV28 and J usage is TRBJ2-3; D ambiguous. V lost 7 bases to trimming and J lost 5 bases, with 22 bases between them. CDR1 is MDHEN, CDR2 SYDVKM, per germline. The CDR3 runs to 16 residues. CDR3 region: CASTLQRGRHIDTQYF. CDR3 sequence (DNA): TGTGCCAGCACCTTACAAAGAGGTCGACACATAGATACGCAGTATTTT.

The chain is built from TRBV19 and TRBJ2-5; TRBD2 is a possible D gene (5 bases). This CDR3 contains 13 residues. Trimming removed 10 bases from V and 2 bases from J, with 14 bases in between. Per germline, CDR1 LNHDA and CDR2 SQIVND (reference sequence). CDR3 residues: CATRGNGQETQYF. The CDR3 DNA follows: TGTGCCACACGAGGGAACGGGCAAGAGACCCAGTACTTC.